This T cell receptor (beta chain) was captured by sequencing in a study of cytomegalovirus exposure and HLA in healthy donors. The study, taken as a whole, reports: Testing in vitro showed a few CMV-associated chains specific for CMV antigens. Association with HLA alleles at 0.05 false discovery rate was found for 16,951 TCR beta sequences in a later analysis.

Healthy bone marrow donors supplied every sample. Points on this clone: Its antigen is still unknown.

Germline V gene data show CDR1 as MDHEN and CDR2 as SYDVKM. V was trimmed by 3 bases and J by 6 bases, leaving 11 bases between them. The CDR3 is 14 amino acids. PCR was performed using 60 Vbeta and 13 Jbeta primers. TCRdb's copy holds only in-frame clones and misses some; the assay was immunoSEQ multiplex PCR. The sample includes around 160,000 clones, 70% seen only once; the top ten take 4.5% to 5%. Sequenced sample: PBMCs. This TCR was recovered from a man between 18 and 29 years old in good health and CMV-seropositive. This sequence joins TRBV28 and TRBJ1-4, with D tentatively TRBD1 (6 bases). Here the CDR3 reads CASSLAGEDEKLFF. The CDR3 DNA reads as TGTGCCAGCAGTTTGGCAGGGGAAGATGAAAAACTGTTTTTT.